This T cell receptor (beta chain) originates from a study of Ad26.COV2.S vaccination and SARS-CoV-2 variants. At the level of the study: Ad26.COV2.S given intramuscularly, once or twice 56 days apart. Study results and limitations: After vaccination, reports described spike-specific CD8+ and CD4+ T cell responses as showing substantial breadth.

Sequencing was performed with immunoSEQ multiplex PCR; in TCRdb, only in-frame clones are kept and a portion is missing. The data hold over 400,000 clones, with 92% observed a single time. Described treatment: some 20 received Ad26.COV2.S at low or high dose, single or two shots; a few received placebo; per-sample allocation not given. Sample collection was performed on day 63 after the first vaccine or placebo injection. Turning to this clone: The antigen is undetermined.

The sequenced sample was peripheral blood, obtained in a trial of Ad26.COV2.S vaccine versus placebo. The clonotype comes from a person between 18 and 60 years old who received the Ad26.COV2.S COVID-19 vaccine or a placebo.

The CDR3 sequence is CASSHYPPGRDSPLHF. Here the CDR3 DNA reads TGCGCCAGCAGCCATTACCCCCCAGGGAGAGATTCACCCCTCCACTTT. The chain recombines TRBV4-3 with TRBJ1-6, with D possibly TRBD1 on 5 matching bases. The CDR3 has 16 amino acids. CDR1 and CDR2 from the germline V gene are LGHNA and YSLEER. Trimming cost V 3 bases and J 8 bases, with 17 bases left between them.